The subject of this entry is one T cell receptor (beta chain). As yet, its antigen is unknown. The record originates from a study of T cells in localized non-small cell lung cancer. The data were produced by immunoSEQ multiplex PCR, yet TCRdb's version contains in-frame clones alone and is incomplete. This table holds several thousand clones, about 90% found once. There are 16 residues in the CDR3. J lost 4 bases, V lost 6 bases, and 10 bases had no gene match. Germline CDR1 LNHDA, CDR2 SQIVND (reference sequence). Study-wide results and caveats: Out of the top 100 tumor clones, a median roughly 52 were seen in adjacent lung.

This chain links TRBV19 with TRBJ1-4; 8 bases are shared with TRBD1. The source was peripheral blood, collected before any cancer treatment. This receptor was obtained from a male donor at least 60 years old with stage III lung adenocarcinoma. Here the CDR3 DNA reads TGTGCCAGTAGGATCTTAACAGGGGGAGGTAATGAAAAACTGTTTTTT. Protein: CASRILTGGGNEKLFF. Complete variable domain (other parts from reference TRBV19 and TRBJ1-4): DGGITQSPKYLFRKEGQNVTLSCEQNLNHDAMYWYRQDPGQGLRLIYYSQIVNDFQKGDIAEGYSVSREKKESFPLTVTSAQKNPTAFYLCASRILTGGGNEKLFFGSGTQLSVL.